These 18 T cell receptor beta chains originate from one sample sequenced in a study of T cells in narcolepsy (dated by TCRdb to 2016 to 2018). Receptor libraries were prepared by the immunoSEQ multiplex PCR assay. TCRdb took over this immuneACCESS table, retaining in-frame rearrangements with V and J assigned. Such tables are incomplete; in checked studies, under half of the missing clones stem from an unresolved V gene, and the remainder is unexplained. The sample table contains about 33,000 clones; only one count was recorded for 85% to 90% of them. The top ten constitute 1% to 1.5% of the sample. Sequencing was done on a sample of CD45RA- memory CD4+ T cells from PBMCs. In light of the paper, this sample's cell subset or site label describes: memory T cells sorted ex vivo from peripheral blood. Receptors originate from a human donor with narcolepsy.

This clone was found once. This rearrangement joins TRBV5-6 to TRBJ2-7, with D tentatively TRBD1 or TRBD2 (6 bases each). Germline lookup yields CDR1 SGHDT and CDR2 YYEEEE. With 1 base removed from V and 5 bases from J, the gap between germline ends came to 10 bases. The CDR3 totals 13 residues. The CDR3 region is CASSLIGGNEQYF. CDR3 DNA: TGTGCCAGCAGCTTGATCGGGGGCAACGAGCAGTACTTC.

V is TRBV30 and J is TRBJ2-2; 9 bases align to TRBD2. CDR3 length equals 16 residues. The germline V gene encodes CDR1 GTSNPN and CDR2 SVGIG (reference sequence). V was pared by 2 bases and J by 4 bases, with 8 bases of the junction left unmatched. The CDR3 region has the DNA TGTGCCTGGAGTCCAACGGGACTAGCAAGCACCGGGGAGCTGTTTTTT. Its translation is CAWSPTGLASTGELFF.

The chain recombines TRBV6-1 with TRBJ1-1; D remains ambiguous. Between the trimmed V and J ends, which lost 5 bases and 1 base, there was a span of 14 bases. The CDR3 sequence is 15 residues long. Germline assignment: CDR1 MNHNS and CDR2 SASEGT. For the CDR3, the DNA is TGTGCCAGCAGTACTAAAGGGAGGAGGAACACTGAAGCTTTCTTT. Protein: CASSTKGRRNTEAFF.

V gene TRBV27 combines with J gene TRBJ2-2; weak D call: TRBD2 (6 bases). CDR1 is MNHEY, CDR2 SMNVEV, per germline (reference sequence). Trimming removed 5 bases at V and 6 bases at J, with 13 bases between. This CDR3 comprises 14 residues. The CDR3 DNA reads TGTGCCAGCAGTGCCGTCGGAGGGCCCGGGGAGCTGTTTTTT. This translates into CASSAVGGPGELFF.

CDR3 sequence reads: CATRARGANYNEQFF. The CDR3 DNA reads TGTGCCACCAGAGCAAGGGGCGCAAACTACAATGAGCAGTTCTTC. The chain links TRBV6-5 to TRBJ2-1; D might be TRBD1 (5 bases). CDR3 length equals 15 residues. Trimming took off 10 bases at V and 3 bases at J, with 19 bases between the two ends. Germline CDR1 MNHEY, CDR2 SVGAGI.

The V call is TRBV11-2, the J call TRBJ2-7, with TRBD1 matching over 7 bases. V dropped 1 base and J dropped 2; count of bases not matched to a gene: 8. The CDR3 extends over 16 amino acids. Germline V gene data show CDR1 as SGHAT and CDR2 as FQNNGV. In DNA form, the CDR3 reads TGTGCCAGCAGCTTAGCCCCCGACAGGGATCCCTACGAGCAGTACTTC. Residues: CASSLAPDRDPYEQYF.

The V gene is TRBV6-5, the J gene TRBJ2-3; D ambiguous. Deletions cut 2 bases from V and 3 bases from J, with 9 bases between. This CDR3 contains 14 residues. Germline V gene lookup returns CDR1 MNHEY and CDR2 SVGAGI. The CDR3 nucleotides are TGTGCCAGCAGTTACGACGGTCAGACAGATACGCAGTATTTT. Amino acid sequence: CASSYDGQTDTQYF.

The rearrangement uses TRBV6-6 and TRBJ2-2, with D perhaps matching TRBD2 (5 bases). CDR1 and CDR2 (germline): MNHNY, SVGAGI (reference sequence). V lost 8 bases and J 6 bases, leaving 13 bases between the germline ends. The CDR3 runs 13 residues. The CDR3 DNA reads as TGTGCCAGCGAGGGAGCCGGGGCCGGGGAGCTGTTTTTT. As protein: CASEGAGAGELFF.

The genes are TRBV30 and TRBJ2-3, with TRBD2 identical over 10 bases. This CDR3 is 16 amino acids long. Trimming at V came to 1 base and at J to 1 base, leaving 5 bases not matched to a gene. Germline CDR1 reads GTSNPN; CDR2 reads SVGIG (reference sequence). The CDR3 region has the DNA TGTGCCTGGAGTGCGGAGCGGGGGGGCCGCACAGATACGCAGTATTTT. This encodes CAWSAERGGRTDTQYF.

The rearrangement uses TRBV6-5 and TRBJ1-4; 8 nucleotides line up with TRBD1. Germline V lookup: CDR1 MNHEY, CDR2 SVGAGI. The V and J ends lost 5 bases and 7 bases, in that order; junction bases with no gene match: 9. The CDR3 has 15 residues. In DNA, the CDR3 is TGTGCCAGCAGTCTCCAGGGGGCGAGGGGTGAAAAACTGTTTTTT. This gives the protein CASSLQGARGEKLFF.

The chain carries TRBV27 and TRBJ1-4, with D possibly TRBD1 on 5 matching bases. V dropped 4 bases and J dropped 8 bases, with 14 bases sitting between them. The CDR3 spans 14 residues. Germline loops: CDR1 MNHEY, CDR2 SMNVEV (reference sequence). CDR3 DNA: TGTGCCAGCAGTTCTTACAGCTGGGGCGAAAAACTGTTTTTT. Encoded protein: CASSSYSWGEKLFF.

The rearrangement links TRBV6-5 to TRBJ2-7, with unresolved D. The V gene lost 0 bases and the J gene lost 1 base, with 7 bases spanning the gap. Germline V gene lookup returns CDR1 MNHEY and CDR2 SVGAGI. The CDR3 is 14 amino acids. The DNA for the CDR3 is TGTGCCAGCAGTTACTCATTAGGGTCCTACGAGCAGTACTTC. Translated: CASSYSLGSYEQYF.

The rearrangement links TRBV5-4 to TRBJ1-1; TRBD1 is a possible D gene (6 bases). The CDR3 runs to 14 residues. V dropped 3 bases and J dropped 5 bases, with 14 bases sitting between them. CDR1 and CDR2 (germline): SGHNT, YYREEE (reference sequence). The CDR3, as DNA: TGTGCCAGCAGCTCTCGGGCAGGGGTTACTGAAGCTTTCTTT. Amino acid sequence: CASSSRAGVTEAFF.

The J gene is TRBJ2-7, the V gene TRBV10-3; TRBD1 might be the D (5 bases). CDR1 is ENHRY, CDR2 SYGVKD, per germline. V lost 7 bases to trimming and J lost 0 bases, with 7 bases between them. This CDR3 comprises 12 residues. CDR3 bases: TGTGCCATCAAAGACAGCTCCTACGAGCAGTACTTC. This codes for CAIKDSSYEQYF.

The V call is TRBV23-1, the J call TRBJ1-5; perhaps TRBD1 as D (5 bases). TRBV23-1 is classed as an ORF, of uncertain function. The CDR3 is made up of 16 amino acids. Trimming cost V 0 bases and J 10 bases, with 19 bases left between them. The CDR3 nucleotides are TGCGCCAGCAGTCAATCCCGGTGGGGGGGGGTTGGCCCCCAGCATTTT. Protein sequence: CASSQSRWGGVGPQHF.

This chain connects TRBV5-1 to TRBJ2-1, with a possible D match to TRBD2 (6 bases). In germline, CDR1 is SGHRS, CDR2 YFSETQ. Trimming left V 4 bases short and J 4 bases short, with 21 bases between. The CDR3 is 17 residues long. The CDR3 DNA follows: TGCGCCAGCAGCCCTAGCTTACTAGCTTCGGGTTACAATGAGCAGTTCTTC. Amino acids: CASSPSLLASGYNEQFF.

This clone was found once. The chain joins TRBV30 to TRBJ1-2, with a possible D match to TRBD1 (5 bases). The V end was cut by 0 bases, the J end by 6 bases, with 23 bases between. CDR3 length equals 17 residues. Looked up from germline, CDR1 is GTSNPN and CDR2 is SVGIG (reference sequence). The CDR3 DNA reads TGTGCCTGGAGTGTACAGGCCGGAGCTGAAGGGAACCATGGCTACACCTTC. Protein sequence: CAWSVQAGAEGNHGYTF.

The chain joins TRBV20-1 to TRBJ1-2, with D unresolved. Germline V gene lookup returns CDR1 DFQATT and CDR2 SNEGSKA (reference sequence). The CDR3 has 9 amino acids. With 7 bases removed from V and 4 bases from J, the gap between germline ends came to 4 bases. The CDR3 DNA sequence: TGCAGTGAAGGCTATGGCTACACCTTC. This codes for CSEGYGYTF.